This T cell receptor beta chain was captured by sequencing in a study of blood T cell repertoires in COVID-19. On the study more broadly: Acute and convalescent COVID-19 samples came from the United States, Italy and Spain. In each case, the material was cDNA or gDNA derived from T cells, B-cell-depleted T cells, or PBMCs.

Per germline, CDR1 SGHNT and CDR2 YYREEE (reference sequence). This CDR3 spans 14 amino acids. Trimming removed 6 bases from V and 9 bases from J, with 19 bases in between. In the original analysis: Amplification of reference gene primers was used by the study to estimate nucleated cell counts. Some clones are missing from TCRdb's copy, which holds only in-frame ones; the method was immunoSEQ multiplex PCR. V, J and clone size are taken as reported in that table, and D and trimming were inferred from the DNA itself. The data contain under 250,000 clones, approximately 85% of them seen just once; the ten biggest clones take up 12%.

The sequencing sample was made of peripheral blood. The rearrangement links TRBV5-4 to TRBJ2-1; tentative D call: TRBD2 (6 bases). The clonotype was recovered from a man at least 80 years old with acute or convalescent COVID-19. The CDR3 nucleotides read TGTGCCAGCAAGGTGGTGGGCGCGGGATTTGAGCAGTTCTTC. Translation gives CASKVVGAGFEQFF.